The rows below give T cell receptor beta chains drawn from one sample of a study of beta chain features in type 1 diabetes. Some clones are missing from TCRdb's copy, which holds only in-frame ones; the method was immunoSEQ multiplex PCR. The data hold under 250,000 clones, with roughly a tenth observed a single time. Sequenced material: central memory CD4+ T cells from blood. Source of these receptors: a man aged 18-30 years in good health. The CDR3 runs from the conserved cysteine through the conserved F or W. D genes are given only for firm matches. Size values are once, few and many counts, or a class for expanded clones, and some rows have none.

- | TRBJ2-4 | TRBV25-1 | TRBD2 | TGTGCCAGCAGTGAATCCGGGACTAGCGGCAACATTCAGTACTTC | CASSESGTSGNIQYF
few | TRBJ1-2 | TRBV7-2 | - | TGTGCCAGCAGCTTAAGGACGGGATATGGCTACACCTTC | CASSLRTGYGYTF
once | TRBJ2-1 | TRBV6-6 | TRBD1 | TGTGCCAGCAGTCAAGGACAGGGAAGAAACAATGAGCAGTTCTTC | CASSQGQGRNNEQFF
once | TRBJ1-5 | TRBV5-4 | - | TGTGCCAGCAGCTCGGACCCTAGCAATCAGCCCCAGCATTTT | CASSSDPSNQPQHF
- | TRBJ2-1 | TRBV6-5 | - | TGTGCCAGCAGTTCCCGAGTCGGCGGGACGCTTGAGCAGTTCTTC | CASSSRVGGTLEQFF
few | TRBJ1-1 | TRBV6-5 | - | TGTGCCAGCAAACATAGCTATGCGGGGACTGAAGCTTTCTTT | CASKHSYAGTEAFF
few | TRBJ2-1 | TRBV20-1 | - | TGCAGTGCTACCAAATGGGCTGAGCAGTTCTTC | CSATKWAEQFF
many | TRBJ1-1 | TRBV30 | - | TGTGCCTGGGCCGCCCCGGCTGAAGCTTTCTTT | CAWAAPAEAFF
few | TRBJ2-3 | TRBV28 | TRBD2 | TGTGCCAGCAGTCCACTAGCGGGAGCCCGTGGGCGCACAGATACGCAGTATTTT | CASSPLAGARGRTDTQYF
few | TRBJ1-1 | TRBV18 | - | TGTGCCAGCTCACCAATGGGTGACACTGAAGCTTTCTTT | CASSPMGDTEAFF
- | TRBJ2-3 | TRBV6-5 | - | TGTGCCAGCAGTCCATCCTCAGGGGCCACAGATACGCAGTATTTT | CASSPSSGATDTQYF
many | TRBJ2-7 | TRBV6-1 | - | TGTGCCAGCAGTGAATCTTACGACGAGCAGTACTTC | CASSESYDEQYF
- | TRBJ2-1 | TRBV7-2 | TRBD2 | TGTGCCAGCAGCCCCGGGACTAGACGCAATGAGCAGTTCTTC | CASSPGTRRNEQFF
- | TRBJ2-2 | TRBV30 | - | TGTGCCTGGAGCCGGGACGCGAACACCGGGGAGCTGTTTTTT | CAWSRDANTGELFF
few | TRBJ1-1 | TRBV4-3 | - | TGCGCCAGCAGCCAAGGAGGCGGAACGAACACTGAAGCTTTCTTT | CASSQGGGTNTEAFF
few | TRBJ2-3 | TRBV28 | - | TGTGCCAGCCTCTCTGGGGCTAGCGGCACAGATACGCAGTATTTT | CASLSGASGTDTQYF
- | TRBJ2-5 | TRBV7-9 | TRBD2 | TGTGCCAGCAGCCTAGGGCTAGCGGGAGGGCAGACCCAGTACTTC | CASSLGLAGGQTQYF
few | TRBJ2-1 | TRBV6-9 | TRBD2 | TGTGCCAGCAGTTATCGGGAGGGCTCCTACAATGAGCAGTTCTTC | CASSYREGSYNEQFF
- | TRBJ1-5 | TRBV30 | TRBD1 | TGTGCCTGGAGGGACAGGGGGCGAAATCAGCCCCAGCATTTT | CAWRDRGRNQPQHF
- | TRBJ2-1 | TRBV2 | TRBD1 | TGTGCCAGCAGATCCGACAGGGGCACCTATGAGCAGTTCTTC | CASRSDRGTYEQFF
few | TRBJ1-2 | TRBV7-2 | TRBD1 | TGTGCCAGCAGCCAAAGGGACAGTAACTATGGCTACACCTTC | CASSQRDSNYGYTF
few | TRBJ2-1 | TRBV9 | - | TGTGCCAGCAGCGTCCGGCAGTCAGAAAGCTCCTACAATGAGCAGTTCTTC | CASSVRQSESSYNEQFF
few | TRBJ1-2 | TRBV27 | - | TGTGCCAGCAGTTTGTCCGGGACATATGGCTACACCTTC | CASSLSGTYGYTF
few | TRBJ2-5 | TRBV9 | - | TGTGCCAGCAGCGTAGCTCTGGGGTTAGAGACCCAGTACTTC | CASSVALGLETQYF
few | TRBJ2-7 | TRBV28 | - | TGTGCCAGCAGTCCCGGGTTGGGGTCTTTCTACGAGCAGTACTTC | CASSPGLGSFYEQYF
- | TRBJ2-1 | TRBV9 | - | TGTGCCAGCAGCGTAGAAGGGGCAACCTACAATGAGCAGTTCTTC | CASSVEGATYNEQFF
few | TRBJ2-7 | TRBV7-9 | - | TGTGCCAGCAGCTTAGGTAGCGTCGGCCGGCGATCCCTCGAGCAGTACTTC | CASSLGSVGRRSLEQYF
few | TRBJ2-3 | TRBV10-3 | TRBD2 | TGTGCCATCAGTGACGGGACTAGCGGGGATACGCAGTATTTT | CAISDGTSGDTQYF
few | TRBJ2-1 | TRBV7-2 | TRBD1 | TGTGCCAGCAGCTTAGTTGGGACAGGGGTCAATGAGCAGTTCTTC | CASSLVGTGVNEQFF
few | TRBJ1-3 | TRBV6-5 | - | TGTGCCAGCAGTTACGGCTCTGGAAACACCATATATTTT | CASSYGSGNTIYF
- | TRBJ2-1 | TRBV10-3 | - | TGTGCCATCAGTGACGGGGCGGCCGTATCCTACAATGAGCAGTTCTTC | CAISDGAAVSYNEQFF
few | TRBJ2-7 | TRBV28 | TRBD2 | TGTGCCAGCAGCCCTCCGCGGGGGGGGAACGAGCAGTACTTC | CASSPPRGGNEQYF
- | TRBJ2-5 | TRBV11-2 | - | TGTGCCAGCAGCCTAACCGGGACCCTGATACTGAGGCAGCAGTACTTC | CASSLTGTLILRQQYF